The 20 T cell receptor beta chains listed next were all sequenced from one sample in a study of blood T cell repertoires in COVID-19. Profiled with immunoSEQ multiplex PCR; TCRdb holds only in-frame clones, not every one. This table has about 140,000 clones, more than 65% appearing once. Sequencing was carried out using peripheral blood. These receptor sequences come from a woman aged 55-69 years with acute or convalescent COVID-19.

For the CDR3, the DNA is TGTGCCAGCAGTGAAGACGGCAGGGGTGACTATGGCTACACCTTC. Residues: CASSEDGRGDYGYTF. This sequence joins TRBV6-1 and TRBJ1-2, with TRBD1 as a possible D gene (6 bases). The CDR3 runs to 15 residues. The germline V gene has CDR1 MNHNS and CDR2 SASEGT. Trimming cost V 1 base and J 3 bases, with 12 bases left between them.

The table lists this clone with a few counts. The chain uses TRBV5-1 and TRBJ1-4; TRBD1 matches 10 bases. Trimming removed 3 bases from V and 4 bases from J; junction bases left unmatched: 9. The germline gives CDR1 SGHRS, CDR2 YFSETQ. The CDR3 covers 17 residues. DNA for the CDR3: TGCGCCAGCAGCTCGGGGACAGGGGCTCATAGTAATGAAAAACTGTTTTTT. Translated: CASSSGTGAHSNEKLFF. Complete variable domain (other parts from reference TRBV5-1 and TRBJ1-4): KAGVTQTPRYLIKTRGQQVTLSCSPISGHRSVSWYQQTPGQGLQFLFEYFSETQRNKGNFPGRFSGRQFSNSRSEMNVSTLELGDSALYLCASSSGTGAHSNEKLFFGSGTQLSVL.

This clone was observed many times. The CDR3 nucleotides are TGTGCCATCAGTCCTGGCGGGATAAGCACAGATACGCAGTATTTT. Residues: CAISPGGISTDTQYF. The chain couples TRBV10-3 to TRBJ2-3; the D gene is possibly TRBD2 (6 bases). Germline assignment: CDR1 ENHRY and CDR2 SYGVKD. The CDR3 extends over 15 amino acids. Trimming left V 5 bases short and J 0 bases short, with 12 bases between.

This clone appeared once. The V and J genes are TRBV30 and TRBJ1-1; TRBD1 might be the D (6 bases). Deletions cut 2 bases from V and 3 bases from J, with 13 bases between. The CDR3 sequence is 14 residues long. Per the germline V gene, CDR1 is GTSNPN and CDR2 is SVGIG (reference sequence). The CDR3 sequence is CAWSWAGADTEAFF. The DNA of the CDR3 is TGTGCCTGGAGTTGGGCGGGGGCGGACACTGAAGCTTTCTTT.

The chain carries TRBV20-1 and TRBJ1-2; D may be TRBD1 (6 bases). The V gene's germline CDR1 is DFQATT and CDR2 SNEGSKA (reference sequence). This CDR3 has 16 residues. V gave up 3 bases and J gave up 3 bases, with 20 bases separating them. The CDR3 coding sequence is TGCAGTGCTAGTGTGAGGGGAGGGGGTTTGGACTATGGCTACACCTTC. The encoded protein is CSASVRGGGLDYGYTF.

As concerns this clone: Other DNA sequences of this sample code for an identical CDR3. V is TRBV28 and J is TRBJ1-5; a possible D gene is TRBD1 (6 bases). Germline V gene lookup returns CDR1 MDHEN and CDR2 SYDVKM. The V gene lost 7 bases and the J gene lost 6 bases, with 13 bases spanning the gap. CDR3 size: 13 residues. The CDR3 region has the DNA TGTGCCAGCATGGGGGGAGGGGGTCAGCCCCAGCATTTT. Encoded protein: CASMGGGGQPQHF.

J is TRBJ1-5 and V is TRBV19, with 10 positions matching TRBD1. The trim removed 5 bases at V and 5 bases at J, leaving 3 bases unmatched. Germline V CDR1 and CDR2: LNHDA, SQIVND (reference sequence). The CDR3 has 14 amino acids. The CDR3 region is CASSLTGGDQPQHF. The CDR3 DNA reads as TGTGCCAGTAGTCTGACAGGGGGCGATCAGCCCCAGCATTTT. Supplemented by reference TRBV19 and TRBJ1-5, the full variable domain reads DGGITQSPKYLFRKEGQNVTLSCEQNLNHDAMYWYRQDPGQGLRLIYYSQIVNDFQKGDIAEGYSVSREKKESFPLTVTSAQKNPTAFYLCASSLTGGDQPQHFGDGTRLSIL.

In this sample, this clone turned up a few times. J is TRBJ1-5 and V is TRBV3-1 (or the pseudogene TRBV3-2); 9 bases are a match to TRBD1. Looked up from germline, CDR1 is LGHDT and CDR2 is YNNKEL (reference sequence). This CDR3 comprises 20 residues. The ends lost 0 bases at V and 0 bases at J; junction bases unmatched: 12. CDR3 protein: CASSQDGTTGGSHSNQPQHF. CDR3 DNA: TGTGCCAGCAGCCAAGACGGGACGACAGGGGGAAGCCATAGCAATCAGCCCCAGCATTTT.

The chain uses TRBV5-1 and TRBJ1-1; 7 nucleotides match TRBD1. The CDR3 runs to 16 residues. Germline values: CDR1 SGHRS, CDR2 YFSETQ. Losses at the gene ends were 4 bases for V and 0 bases for J; bases not matched to a gene: 9. CDR3 bases: TGCGCCAGCAGCCGAAGGTCCGGGACAGTGAACACTGAAGCTTTCTTT. Translating gives CASSRRSGTVNTEAFF.

The chain links TRBV28 to TRBJ2-5, with TRBD1 as a possible D gene (6 bases). The CDR3 runs 14 residues. Germline-derived CDR1 and CDR2 are MDHEN and SYDVKM. V was clipped by 2 bases and J by 1 base, with 8 bases between them. CDR3 in DNA: TGTGCCAGCAGTTTACCGACAGGCCAAGAGACCCAGTACTTC. This gives the protein CASSLPTGQETQYF.

V is TRBV9 and J is TRBJ1-3; D gene uncertain. This CDR3 has 16 residues. Germline loops: CDR1 SGDLS, CDR2 YYNGEE. Trimming removed 2 bases at V and 2 bases at J, with 14 bases between. In DNA, the CDR3 is TGTGCCAGCAGCGTGAGTCCGAGTACGACTGGAAACACCATATATTTT. This translates into CASSVSPSTTGNTIYF.

The chain carries TRBV7-3 and TRBJ2-1; D possibly corresponds to TRBD2 (5 bases). Looked up from germline, CDR1 is SGHTA and CDR2 is FQGTGA. V dropped 5 bases and J dropped 0 bases, with 17 bases sitting between them. The CDR3 runs 17 residues. The CDR3 protein is CASSLGSLKDSYNEQFF. The CDR3 DNA reads as TGTGCCAGCAGCCTGGGGAGCCTCAAAGACTCCTACAATGAGCAGTTCTTC.

V gene TRBV28 combines with J gene TRBJ1-1; D not certain. With 6 bases removed from V and 5 bases from J, the gap between germline ends came to 13 bases. The CDR3 is 13 amino acids. Germline loops: CDR1 MDHEN, CDR2 SYDVKM. CDR3 sequence reads: CASSPTTETEAFF. CDR3 sequence (DNA): TGTGCCAGCAGCCCAACGACGGAGACTGAAGCTTTCTTT.

This chain links TRBV4-2 with TRBJ2-7; TRBD1 matches at 7 bases. This CDR3 contains 15 residues. CDR1 and CDR2 from the germline V gene are LGHNA and YNFKEQ. The V and J ends lost 3 bases and 3 bases, in that order; junction bases with no gene match: 8. The CDR3 DNA is TGTGCCAGCAGCCATGAACAGGGGACCTACTACGAGCAGTACTTC. Protein product: CASSHEQGTYYEQYF.

The V call is TRBV9, the J call TRBJ2-5; 8 bases match TRBD2. Germline CDR1 SGDLS, CDR2 YYNGEE. After removal of 0 bases from V and 4 bases from J, the junction contained 11 bases not matched to a gene. The CDR3 has 17 amino acids. CDR3: CASSVGGAGGWIETQYF. The CDR3 DNA reads as TGTGCCAGCAGCGTAGGTGGGGCGGGAGGATGGATAGAGACCCAGTACTTC.

The chain is built from TRBV3-1 (or the pseudogene TRBV3-2) and TRBJ1-6; 8 bases are a match to TRBD1. J gave up 10 bases and V 5 bases, and 7 bases lay outside the gene matches. The CDR3 is 14 amino acids. The V gene's germline CDR1 is LGHDT and CDR2 YNNKEL (reference sequence). The CDR3 coding sequence is TGTGCCAGCAGCGTAGACAGGGGAAAGTCACCCCTCCACTTT. As protein: CASSVDRGKSPLHF.

The chain joins TRBV12-2 to TRBJ2-3; the table's D call, TRBD1, has no DNA check behind it. TRBV12-2 is a recognized pseudogene. This CDR3 is built from 14 residues. The CDR3 DNA is TGTGCAAGTCGCTTAGTCCAGGGAACAGATACGCAGTATTTT. Translated: CASRLVQGTDTQYF.

This chain connects TRBV5-1 to TRBJ2-2; D is uncertain. The CDR3 sequence is 15 residues long. Germline assignment: CDR1 SGHRS and CDR2 YFSETQ. V was trimmed by 4 bases and J by 6 bases, leaving 16 bases between them. The CDR3 DNA follows: TGCGCCAGCAGCCCCGACCAAAGTGGGCCCGGGGAGCTGTTTTTT. It translates to CASSPDQSGPGELFF.

The rearrangement uses TRBV4-2 and TRBJ1-2; no clear D. The V gene's germline CDR1 is LGHNA and CDR2 YNFKEQ. This CDR3 contains 14 residues. Trimming pared 0 bases from V and 7 bases from J, leaving 12 bases between. This CDR3 reads CASSQESSRSGYTF. The CDR3 bases are TGTGCCAGCAGCCAAGAGAGTTCGCGGTCTGGCTACACCTTC.

The chain employs TRBV19 and TRBJ2-3; the match to TRBD2 covers 11 bases. Germline V gene sequence: CDR1 LNHDA, CDR2 SQIVND (reference sequence). V shed 5 bases and J 9 bases; nucleotides not matched to a gene: 13. This CDR3 contains 16 residues. The CDR3 DNA follows: TGTGCCAGTAGTCTACTAGCGGGAGCGGCCTCAGGGACGCAGTATTTT. It encodes CASSLLAGAASGTQYF. Filled out from reference TRBV19 and TRBJ2-3, the complete variable domain reads DGGITQSPKYLFRKEGQNVTLSCEQNLNHDAMYWYRQDPGQGLRLIYYSQIVNDFQKGDIAEGYSVSREKKESFPLTVTSAQKNPTAFYLCASSLLAGAASGTQYFGPGTRLTVL.